This is a list of T cell receptor beta chains from one sample in a study of cytomegalovirus exposure and HLA in healthy donors. Libraries were prepared by immunoSEQ multiplex PCR; TCRdb keeps only in-frame clonotypes and omits some of them. The sample consists of 110,000 or so clones, around 89% of them appearing once. The specimen was PBMCs. These TCRs come from a man between 18 and 29 years old in good health and CMV-seronegative. The CDR3 runs from the conserved cysteine through the conserved F or W. The order of the fields is D gene, CDR3 length, J gene, V gene, clone size, CDR3 DNA, CDR3 protein. The D gene is left open where the match is weak. Size is omitted from some rows. Given values are once, few, many or a class for expanded clones.

TRBD2,17,TRBJ2-1,TRBV7-9,NA,TGTGCCAGCAGCTCAAGACTAGCGGGGTACGGTTGGGGTGAGCAGTTCTTC,CASSSRLAGYGWGEQFF
NA,15,TRBJ1-2,TRBV30,once,TGTGCCTGGAGCCCCCCATTTTTCGGGTGGTATGGCTACACCTTC,CAWSPPFFGWYGYTF
NA,15,TRBJ2-5,TRBV2,NA,TGTGCCAGCAGTGAAGCGGCGACAGTACTAGAGACCCAGTACTTC,CASSEAATVLETQYF
TRBD1,14,TRBJ1-6,TRBV10-3,few,TGTGCCAGCAGGGAGGGGACAGGGGGTTCACCCCTCCACTTT,CASREGTGGSPLHF
NA,15,TRBJ1-1,TRBV28,NA,TGTGCCAGCAGTTTAAGCGCGGGAATGAACACTGAAGCTTTCTTT,CASSLSAGMNTEAFF
TRBD2,16,TRBJ2-1,TRBV5-1,once,TGCGCCAGCAGCTGGGGGACTAGCGGTTCCTACAATGAGCAGTTCTTC,CASSWGTSGSYNEQFF
NA,15,TRBJ2-1,TRBV6-5,NA,TGTGCCAGCAGTTTGTTTTCTAGCTCCTACAATGAGCAGTTCTTC,CASSLFSSSYNEQFF
NA,15,TRBJ2-7,TRBV9,few,TGTGCCAGCAGCGTAGCGGCACAGGGCGGCTACGAGCAGTACTTC,CASSVAAQGGYEQYF
NA,15,TRBJ1-5,TRBV28,NA,TGTGCCAGCAGTTTCCTGCGACTCCGCTATCAGCCCCAGCATTTT,CASSFLRLRYQPQHF
NA,12,TRBJ1-5,TRBV28,NA,TGTGCCAGTCGGGAGGGCAATCAGCCCCAGCATTTT,CASREGNQPQHF
TRBD1,15,TRBJ1-1,TRBV28,NA,TGTGCCAGCAGTTTACCGGGACAGGAAAACACTGAAGCTTTCTTT,CASSLPGQENTEAFF
TRBD1,16,TRBJ1-2,TRBV6-1,NA,TGTGCCAGCAGTGACACGCCACAGGGGGCGTTTGGCGGCTACACCTTC,CASSDTPQGAFGGYTF
NA,11,TRBJ2-3,TRBV6-1,NA,TGTGCCAGCACGACAGGCCTCTGGGTGTATTTT,CASTTGLWVYF
TRBD1,15,TRBJ2-7,TRBV29-1,NA,TGCAGCGTTCTTAAAAGTGACAGGGTTTCCTACGAGCAGTACTTC,CSVLKSDRVSYEQYF
TRBD1,14,TRBJ2-1,TRBV7-2,NA,TGTGCCAGCAGAACCGGGACAGGGGGCAATGAGCAGTTCTTC,CASRTGTGGNEQFF
TRBD1,16,TRBJ1-5,TRBV28,NA,TGTGCCAGCAGTCTCGACGACAGGGAAGTTACTCAGCCCCAGCATTTT,CASSLDDREVTQPQHF
NA,15,TRBJ2-5,TRBV5-4,once,TGTGCCAGCAGCGCCCCCTCGGGGAAACGGGAGACCCAGTACTTC,CASSAPSGKRETQYF
NA,13,TRBJ2-3,TRBV7-6,NA,TGTGCCAGCAGCTACACAGGGACAGATACGCAGTATTTT,CASSYTGTDTQYF
NA,19,TRBJ1-3,TRBV7-8,NA,TGTGCCAGCAGCTCAAGCCGGTGGGCAGGGAAGACTTCTGGAAACACCATATATTTT,CASSSSRWAGKTSGNTIYF
TRBD1,14,TRBJ2-7,TRBV30,NA,TGTGCCTGGAGCTTGGGACAGGGGAACTTCGAGCAGTACTTC,CAWSLGQGNFEQYF
NA,16,TRBJ2-3,TRBV7-2,NA,TGTGCCAGCAGGAAACAGGCCACCCCGTTCACAGATACGCAGTATTTT,CASRKQATPFTDTQYF
TRBD1,15,TRBJ2-7,TRBV6-6,NA,TGTGCCAGCAGTTCGAGAAGCAGGGGGTCCTACGAGCAGTACTTC,CASSSRSRGSYEQYF
NA,16,TRBJ2-7,TRBV11-2,once,TGTGCCAGCAGCTTAGATAACGCGGGGGCATCGTACGAGCAGTACTTC,CASSLDNAGASYEQYF
TRBD2,14,TRBJ2-7,TRBV7-6,NA,TGTGCCAGCAGCCGGACTAGCGGATCCTACGAGCAGTACTTC,CASSRTSGSYEQYF
TRBD1,16,TRBJ2-1,TRBV2,NA,TGTGCCAGCAGTTACGAAAGGGACAGGGGCTACAATGAGCAGTTCTTC,CASSYERDRGYNEQFF
NA,15,TRBJ2-7,TRBV5-4,NA,TGTGCCAGCAGCCGCGGACTACTTGAGTCCTACGAGCAGTACTTC,CASSRGLLESYEQYF
NA,15,TRBJ1-4,TRBV10-3,NA,TGTGCCATCAGTGAGTCGTGGGGCGTGGGTGAAAAACTGTTTTTT,CAISESWGVGEKLFF